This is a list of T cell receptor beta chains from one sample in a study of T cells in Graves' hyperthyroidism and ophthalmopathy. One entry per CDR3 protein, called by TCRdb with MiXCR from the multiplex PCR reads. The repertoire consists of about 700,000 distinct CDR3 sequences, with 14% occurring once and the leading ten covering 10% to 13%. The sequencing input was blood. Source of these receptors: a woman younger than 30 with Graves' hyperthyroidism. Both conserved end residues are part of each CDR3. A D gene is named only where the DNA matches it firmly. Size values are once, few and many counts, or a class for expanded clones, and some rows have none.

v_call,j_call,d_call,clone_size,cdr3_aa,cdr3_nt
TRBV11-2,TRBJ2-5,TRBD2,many,CASSLINPSGVQETQYF,TGTGCCAGCAGCTTAATAAATCCTAGCGGGGTCCAAGAGACCCAGTACTTC
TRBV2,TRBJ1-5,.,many,CASSEALGHRANQPQHF,TGTGCCAGCAGTGAAGCGCTCGGGCATCGAGCAAATCAGCCCCAGCATTTT
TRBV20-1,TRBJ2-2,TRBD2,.,CSALSGTSGNGELFF,TGCAGTGCTCTTTCAGGGACTAGCGGGAACGGGGAGCTGTTTTTT
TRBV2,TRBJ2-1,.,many,CASMNRDYNEQFF,TGTGCCAGCATGAACAGGGATTACAATGAGCAGTTCTTC
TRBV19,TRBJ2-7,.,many,CASSISAGKYEQYF,TGTGCCAGTAGTATTTCGGCAGGGAAGTACGAGCAGTACTTC
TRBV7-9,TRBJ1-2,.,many,CASSLAQSYGYTF,TGTGCCAGCAGCTTGGCGCAAAGCTATGGCTACACCTTC
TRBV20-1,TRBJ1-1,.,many,CSARSDSLPNTEAFF,TGCAGTGCTAGATCGGACAGCTTACCGAACACTGAAGCTTTCTTT
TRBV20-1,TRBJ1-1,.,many,CSASGLPNTEAFF,TGCAGTGCTAGTGGGCTTCCGAACACTGAAGCTTTCTTT
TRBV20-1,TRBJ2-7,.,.,CSASGGNPYEQYF,TGCAGTGCTAGTGGGGGGAATCCCTACGAGCAGTACTTC
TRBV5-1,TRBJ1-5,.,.,CASSSGREYSNQPQHF,TGCGCCAGCAGCTCCGGACGGGAATATAGCAATCAGCCCCAGCATTTT
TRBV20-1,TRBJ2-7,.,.,CSAERPYITYEQYF,TGCAGTGCTGAAAGACCCTACATCACCTACGAGCAGTACTTC
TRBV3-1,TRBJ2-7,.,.,CASADYRGGYEQYF,TGTGCCAGCGCCGATTACAGGGGAGGGTACGAGCAGTACTTC
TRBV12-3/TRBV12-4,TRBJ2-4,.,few,CASSKGAKNIQYF,TGTGCCAGCAGTAAGGGAGCCAAAAACATTCAGTACTTC
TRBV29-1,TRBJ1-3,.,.,CSVVGASGNTIYF,TGCAGCGTTGTGGGGGCAAGTGGAAACACCATATATTTT
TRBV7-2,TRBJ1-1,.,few,CASSLGLRNTEAFF,TGTGCCAGCAGCTTAGGTCTGAGGAACACTGAAGCTTTCTTT
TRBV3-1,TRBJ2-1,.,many,CASSQPFHQEGGNEQFF,TGTGCCAGCAGCCAGCCATTCCATCAGGAGGGCGGCAATGAGCAGTTCTTC
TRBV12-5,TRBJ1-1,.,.,CASGFGTEAFF,TGTGCTAGTGGTTTTGGAACTGAAGCTTTCTTT
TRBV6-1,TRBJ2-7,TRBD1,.,CASRGDRGIGEQYF,TGTGCCAGCAGGGGGGACAGGGGTATCGGGGAGCAGTACTTC
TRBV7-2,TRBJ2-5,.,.,CASSFSPATQETQYF,TGTGCCAGCAGCTTCTCTCCAGCGACACAAGAGACCCAGTACTTC
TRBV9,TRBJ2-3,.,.,CASSVERTPGDTQYF,TGTGCCAGCAGCGTAGAGAGGACTCCTGGAGATACGCAGTATTTT
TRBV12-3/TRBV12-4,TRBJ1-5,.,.,CASSFGRPLHF,TGTGCCAGCAGTTTCGGTAGACCCCTCCATTTT
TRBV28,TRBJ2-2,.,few,CASSPRSGQLTGELFF,TGTGCCAGCAGTCCACGATCGGGACAACTCACCGGGGAGCTGTTTTTT
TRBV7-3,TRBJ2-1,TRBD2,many,CASSPQGLAVTNEQFF,TGTGCCAGCAGCCCACAGGGACTAGCGGTTACAAATGAGCAGTTCTTC
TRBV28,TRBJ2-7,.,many,CASSLGFVYEQYF,TGTGCCAGCAGTTTGGGATTCGTCTACGAGCAGTACTTC
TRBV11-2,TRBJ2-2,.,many,CASSPAGAGTGELFF,TGTGCCAGCAGCCCTGCAGGGGCCGGCACCGGGGAGCTGTTTTTT
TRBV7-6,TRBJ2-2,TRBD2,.,CASSFSGSRTGELFF,TGTGCCAGCAGCTTTAGCGGGAGTCGGACCGGGGAGCTGTTTTTT
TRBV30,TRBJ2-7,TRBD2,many,CAWSVLGRETYEQYF,TGTGCCTGGAGTGTATTAGGGAGGGAAACCTACGAGCAGTACTTC
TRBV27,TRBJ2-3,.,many,CASNLTRVSRGTDTQYF,TGTGCCAGCAACCTCACCCGGGTCTCCCGGGGCACAGATACGCAGTATTTT
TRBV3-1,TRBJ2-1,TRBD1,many,CASSQGTGGWGNEQFF,TGTGCCAGCAGCCAAGGGACAGGGGGCTGGGGCAATGAGCAGTTCTTC
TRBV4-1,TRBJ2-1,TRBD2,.,CASSRTGGPENEQFF,TGCGCCAGCAGCCGGACGGGAGGGCCGGAAAATGAGCAGTTCTTC
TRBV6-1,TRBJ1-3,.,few,CATKSGGASGNTIYF,TGTGCCACCAAGTCGGGGGGCGCCTCCGGAAACACCATATATTTT
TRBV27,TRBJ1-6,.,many,CASSLSWPLGSPLHF,TGTGCCAGCAGTTTATCATGGCCGCTGGGTTCACCCCTCCACTTT
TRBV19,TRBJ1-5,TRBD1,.,CASNPGQGALGQPQHF,TGTGCCAGTAACCCGGGACAGGGGGCGCTTGGTCAGCCCCAGCATTTT
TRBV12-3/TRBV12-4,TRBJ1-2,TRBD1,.,CASSPGTGPNTF,TGTGCCAGCAGTCCCGGGACAGGGCCTAACACCTTC
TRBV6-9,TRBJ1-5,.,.,CASSYPPGNRRNQPQHF,TGTGCCAGCAGTTACCCCCCCGGAAACAGGCGCAATCAGCCCCAGCATTTT
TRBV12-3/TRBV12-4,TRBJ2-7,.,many,CASSLAQKYEQYF,TGTGCCAGCAGTTTAGCACAAAAGTACGAGCAGTACTTC
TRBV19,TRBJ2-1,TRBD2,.,CASSWGLAGGAYNEQFF,TGTGCCAGTAGTTGGGGACTAGCGGGTGGAGCCTACAATGAGCAGTTCTTC
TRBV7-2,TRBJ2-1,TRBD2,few,CASSQGGAGREQFF,TGTGCCAGCAGCCAAGGAGGAGCGGGAAGGGAGCAGTTCTTC
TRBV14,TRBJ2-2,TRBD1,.,CASRKQGATGELFF,TGTGCCAGCAGGAAACAGGGGGCGACCGGGGAGCTGTTTTTT
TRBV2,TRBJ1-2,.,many,CASSFTEVVGYTF,TGTGCCAGCAGTTTTACAGAGGTGGTTGGCTACACCTTC
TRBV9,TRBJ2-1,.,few,CASSVGDGSYNEQFF,TGTGCCAGCAGCGTAGGGGACGGCTCCTACAATGAGCAGTTCTTC